This entry is about one T cell receptor beta chain. Its antigen is currently unknown. The sample comes from a study of neoadjuvant anti-PD-1 for oral cavity cancer. Study-level findings and limits: After neoadjuvant nivolumab, PBMC T cell clonality was significantly higher in non-responders than responders.

Clones were read by immunoSEQ multiplex PCR, and TCRdb kept only the in-frame ones, dropping some. The table records around 13,000 clones, 67% of them present only once. The time point denotes: after neoadjuvant nivolumab, at surgical resection. This clonotype originated in a person between 40 and 85 years old with oral cavity squamous cell carcinoma. The input for sequencing was PBMCs, taken after nivolumab (anti-PD-1) treatment.

The CDR3 is CASSYSDSYNEQFF. The CDR3 DNA follows: TGCGCCAGCAGTTACAGTGACTCCTACAATGAGCAGTTCTTC. This chain links TRBV5-1 with TRBJ2-1; the D is unclear. V gave up 5 bases and J gave up 0 bases, with 9 bases separating them. The CDR3 sequence is 14 residues long. Germline CDR1 is SGHRS and CDR2 is YFSETQ.